This entry lists 3 T cell receptor beta chains sequenced from one sample in a study of glioma-infiltrating T cells. TCR alpha and beta CDR3 regions were amplified from RNA using iRepertoire nested multiplex PCR. TCRdb reprocessed the multiplex PCR reads via MiXCR and lists one record per CDR3 protein. Among 160,000 or so distinct CDR3 sequences, approximately 40% were seen once, and the ten largest hold roughly 5.4%. The sequenced sample was glioma tissue, nonneoplastic brain tissue, or PBMCs (not recorded which). The receptor source for this set is a human donor with low-grade glioma or glioblastoma, undergoing nonglioma brain surgery, or in good health (not recorded which).

This clonotype was picked up many times. Compared with germline, one end of the junction differs, possibly owing to a read error. This chain uses TRBV6-1 with TRBJ2-5; D unresolved. The CDR3 runs 12 residues. Germline assignment: CDR1 MNHNS and CDR2 SASEGT. The CDR3 here is CASRSVQETQYF. The CDR3 DNA follows: TGCGCCAGCCGTTCCGTCCAAGAGACCCAGTACTTC.

On this clonotype itself: Being one base from a much bigger clone, this may be a read error. The CDR3 carries no conserved terminal phenylalanine or tryptophan, so it likely arises from a read error. It is unclear where the CDR3 begins or ends on the DNA, so no DNA is shown, and the CDR3 is as TCRdb lists it. The V call is TRBV6-1, the J call TRBJ2-1; the D call TRBD1 from the table was never checked on the DNA. Inclusive of both ends, the CDR3 amounts to 15 amino acids. The germline gives CDR1 MNHNS, CDR2 SASEGT. CDR3 region: CASSDGQSSYNEQLL.

The chain has TRBV9 and TRBJ2-1; D not certain. The germline CDR1 and CDR2 sequences are SGDLS and YYNGEE. The CDR3 contains 16 residues. V lost 4 bases and J lost 6, with 20 bases in between. The CDR3, as DNA: TGTGCCAGCAGCCCCCTCGGGTTGCCCCTTTCCAATGAGCAGTTCTTC. It yields the protein CASSPLGLPLSNEQFF.